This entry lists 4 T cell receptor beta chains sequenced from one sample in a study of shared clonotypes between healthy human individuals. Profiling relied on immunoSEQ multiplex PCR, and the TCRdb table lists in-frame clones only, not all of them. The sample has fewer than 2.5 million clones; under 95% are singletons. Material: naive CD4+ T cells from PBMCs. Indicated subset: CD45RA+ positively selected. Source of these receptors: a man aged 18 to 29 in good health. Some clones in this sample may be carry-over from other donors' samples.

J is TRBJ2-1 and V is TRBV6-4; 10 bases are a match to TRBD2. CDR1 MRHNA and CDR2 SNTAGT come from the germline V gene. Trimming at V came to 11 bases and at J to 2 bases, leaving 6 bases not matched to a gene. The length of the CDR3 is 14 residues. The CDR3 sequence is CAGAGGAAYNEQFF. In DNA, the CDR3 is TGTGCCGGAGCGGGGGGGGCGGCCTACAATGAGCAGTTCTTC.

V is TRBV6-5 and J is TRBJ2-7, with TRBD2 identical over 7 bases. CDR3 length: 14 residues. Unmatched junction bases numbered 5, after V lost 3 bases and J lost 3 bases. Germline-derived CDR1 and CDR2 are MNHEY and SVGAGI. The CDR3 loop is CASSYSREYYEQYF. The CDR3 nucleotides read TGTGCCAGCAGTTATTCGCGGGAGTACTACGAGCAGTACTTC.

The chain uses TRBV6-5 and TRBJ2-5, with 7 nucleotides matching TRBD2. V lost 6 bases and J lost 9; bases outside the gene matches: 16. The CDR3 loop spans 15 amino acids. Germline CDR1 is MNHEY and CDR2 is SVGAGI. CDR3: CASSHITTGGRAQYF. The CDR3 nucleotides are TGTGCCAGCAGCCACATCACGACGGGAGGAAGGGCCCAGTACTTC.

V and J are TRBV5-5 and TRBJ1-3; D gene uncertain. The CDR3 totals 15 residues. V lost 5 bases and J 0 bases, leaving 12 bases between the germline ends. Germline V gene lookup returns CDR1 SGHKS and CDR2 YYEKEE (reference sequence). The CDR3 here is CASRVEGPSGNTIYF. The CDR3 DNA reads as TGTGCCAGCAGGGTGGAAGGGCCCTCTGGAAACACCATATATTTT.